The entry below describes one TCR beta chain. These data come from a study of blood T cell repertoires in COVID-19. About the study: Sites in the United States, Italy and Spain provided acute and convalescent COVID-19 samples.

J was trimmed by 0 bases and V by 10 bases; bases with no gene match: 14. The CDR3 runs to 17 residues. The germline CDR1 and CDR2 sequences are LNHDA and SQIVND (reference sequence). As handled by the study authors: Scientists estimated how many nucleated cells there were by amplifying reference gene primers. Clones were read by immunoSEQ multiplex PCR, and TCRdb kept only the in-frame ones, dropping some. That table gives V, J and clone size, and the DNA gave D and trimming. In the table there are approximately 250,000 clones, approximately 85% of which are singletons. This sequence was found in a woman between 25 and 40 years old who had recovered from COVID-19. This chain connects TRBV19 to TRBJ1-5, with 8 bases that match TRBD1. Sequencing was performed on PBMCs or T cells enriched from blood (not recorded which). The CDR3 DNA follows: TGTGCCACCCTGAGACAGGGGCCGATGAATAGCAATCAGCCCCAGCATTTT. Translation: CATLRQGPMNSNQPQHF. Looking up the rest from reference TRBV19 and TRBJ1-5 gives the full variable domain: DGGITQSPKYLFRKEGQNVTLSCEQNLNHDAMYWYRQDPGQGLRLIYYSQIVNDFQKGDIAEGYSVSREKKESFPLTVTSAQKNPTAFYLCATLRQGPMNSNQPQHFGDGTRLSIL.